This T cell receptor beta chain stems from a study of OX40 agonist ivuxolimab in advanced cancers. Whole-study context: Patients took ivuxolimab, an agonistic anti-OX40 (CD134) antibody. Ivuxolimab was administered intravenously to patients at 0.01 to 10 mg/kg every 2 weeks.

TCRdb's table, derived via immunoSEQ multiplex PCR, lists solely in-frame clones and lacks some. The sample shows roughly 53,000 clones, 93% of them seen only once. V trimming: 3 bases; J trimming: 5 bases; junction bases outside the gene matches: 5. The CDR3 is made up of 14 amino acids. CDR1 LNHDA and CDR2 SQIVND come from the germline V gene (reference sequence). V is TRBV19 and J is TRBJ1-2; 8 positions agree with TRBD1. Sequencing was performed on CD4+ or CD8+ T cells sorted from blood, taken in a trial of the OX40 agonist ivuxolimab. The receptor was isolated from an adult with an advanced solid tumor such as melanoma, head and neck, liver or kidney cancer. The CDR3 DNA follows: TGTGCCAGTAGTATGCCGGACAGGGCTTATGGCTACACCTTC. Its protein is CASSMPDRAYGYTF.